The 32 T cell receptor beta chains below come from one sample, sequenced in a study of breast tumors, draining lymph nodes, adjacent tissues (dated by TCRdb to the mid-2010s). The library was prepared using multiplex PCR. The data were produced on an Illumina HiSeq 2000. The public reads were reprocessed in TCRdb via fastp at Q25 and MiXCR, keeping in-frame beta chains. Every CDR3 protein is listed once, alongside the most common genes and DNA of its rows. In this sample the table shows 200,000 or so distinct CDR3 sequences, approximately 33% of which occur a single time. Of the sample, around 4.5% falls within the top ten clones. The axillary draining lymph nodes of breast cancer patients were the source of the lymph node samples. Material for sequencing was axillary lymph node tissue. The source is a female donor with breast cancer. Some clones in this sample may be carry-over from other donors' samples.

Turning to this clonotype: The germline gene is not matched at one end of the junction; a read error may be the cause. V usage is TRBV6-2 or TRBV6-3 and J usage is TRBJ2-3, with 7 bases aligning to TRBD2. CDR1 is MNHEY and CDR2 is SVGEGT in the germline V gene. The CDR3 length is 14 residues. The CDR3 here is CASSHSGGTDTQYF. The CDR3 nucleotides are TGTGCCAGCAGTCACTCGGGGGGAACAGATACGCAGTATTTT.

This clonotype was seen at least ten times. J is TRBJ2-7 and V is TRBV5-1, with TRBD2 matching 7 bases. The CDR3 length is 12 residues. With V trimmed by 6 bases and J by 2 bases, 2 bases remained unmatched. Germline CDR1 reads SGHRS; CDR2 reads YFSETQ. CDR3 sequence reads: CASTRGAYEQYF. CDR3 coding DNA: TGCGCCAGCACTCGGGGGGCCTACGAGCAGTACTTC.

This clonotype showed up just a few times. This may stem from a read error, because a much larger clone lies one nucleotide away. This rearrangement joins TRBV20-1 to TRBJ2-1, with 7 bases matching TRBD2. CDR1 is DFQATT, CDR2 SNEGSKA, per germline (reference sequence). V trimming: 3 bases; J trimming: 9 bases; junction bases outside the gene matches: 11. The CDR3 has 14 residues. Here the CDR3 DNA reads TGCAGTGCTAGGCGGGGAGGGGTAGCAACTGAGCAGTTCTTC. It is translated as CSARRGGVATEQFF.

As to this clonotype: This may stem from a read error, because a much larger clone lies one nucleotide away. The chain combines TRBV20-1 with TRBJ2-7; the D is unclear. Germline CDR1 and CDR2: DFQATT and SNEGSKA (reference sequence). Trimming took off 6 bases at V and 6 bases at J, with 21 bases between the two ends. CDR3 length: 14 residues. The DNA for the CDR3 is TGCAGTGCCCGAAAGTTAGGGAAAGGGTCCGAGCAGTACTTC. Translating it yields CSARKLGKGSEQYF.

This clonotype was recorded many times. The chain combines TRBV2 with TRBJ2-1; a possible D gene is TRBD2 (6 bases). This CDR3 comprises 14 residues. Trimming cost V 4 bases and J 3 bases, with 10 bases left between them. Per the germline V gene, CDR1 is SNHLY and CDR2 is FYNNEI. CDR3 bases: TGTGCCAGCAGTGGGGGGGTTAACTACAATGAGCAGTTCTTC. As protein: CASSGGVNYNEQFF.

This clonotype occurred many times. J is TRBJ2-3 and V is TRBV20-1; D remains ambiguous. Deletions cut 5 bases from V and 0 bases from J, with 9 bases between. Germline CDR1 and CDR2: DFQATT and SNEGSKA (reference sequence). The CDR3 consists of 13 residues. CDR3 DNA: TGCAGTGCTTCCTTTACAAGCACAGATACGCAGTATTTT. Translation gives CSASFTSTDTQYF.

This clonotype was seen repeatedly, ten times or more. This clone may be a read error of a much larger clone one base away. The chain uses TRBV3-1 and TRBJ1-5; no firm D call. Per the germline V gene, CDR1 is LGHDT and CDR2 is YNNKEL (reference sequence). CDR3 length: 13 amino acids. V lost 3 bases and J 0 bases, leaving 3 bases between the germline ends. Written as DNA, the CDR3 is TGTGCCAGCAGCCAGAATAGCAATCAGCCCCAGCATTTT. Translating gives CASSQNSNQPQHF.

In this sample, this clonotype turned up many times. This chain connects TRBV7-2 to TRBJ2-5, with 13 bases that match TRBD2. There are 15 residues in the CDR3. The germline V gene encodes CDR1 SGHTA and CDR2 FQGNSA. With V trimmed by 6 bases and J by 3 bases, 4 bases remained unmatched. The CDR3 region has the DNA TGTGCCAGCAGATTAACTAGCGGGGGGGAAGAGACCCAGTACTTC. This sequence encodes CASRLTSGGEETQYF. The whole variable domain, remainder taken from reference TRBV7-2 and TRBJ2-5, is GAGVSQSPSNKVTEKGKDVELRCDPISGHTALYWYRQSLGQGLEFLIYFQGNSAPDKSGLPSDRFSAERTGGSVSTLTIQRTQQEDSAVYLCASRLTSGGEETQYFGPGTRLLVL.

Note on this clonotype: This may stem from a read error, because a much larger clone lies one nucleotide away. The CDR3 bases are TGCAGCGTTGAAAGGCGGGACAGGGGCTTCGACGAGCAGTGCTTC. Translation: CSVERRDRGFDEQCF. The chain is built from TRBV29-1 and TRBJ2-7; 10 nucleotides match TRBD1. Per germline, CDR1 SQVTM and CDR2 ANQGSEA. This CDR3 region has 15 residues.

In this sample, this clonotype turned up a few times. This may be a read error: a much more frequent sequence differs by one nucleotide. V usage is TRBV11-2 and J usage is TRBJ2-7; TRBD2 is a possible D gene (7 bases). Germline V gene data show CDR1 as SGHAT and CDR2 as FQNNGV. CDR3 length: 13 amino acids. The germline V and J ends were trimmed by 5 bases and 6 bases, with 14 bases remaining between them. The CDR3 sequence is CASSQGLAAEQYF. CDR3 in DNA: TGTGCCAGCAGCCAGGGGCTAGCGGCCGAGCAGTACTTC.

This chain joins TRBV7-9 and TRBJ1-4; D ambiguous. The V gene lost 1 base and the J gene lost 8 bases, with 11 bases spanning the gap. Germline values: CDR1 SEHNR, CDR2 FQNEAQ (reference sequence). This CDR3 region has 14 residues. Written as DNA, the CDR3 is TGTGCCAGCAGCTTAGAGGCACGCAGCGAAAAACTGTTTTTT. This codes for CASSLEARSEKLFF. Complete variable domain (other parts from reference TRBV7-9 and TRBJ1-4): DTGVSQNPRHKITKRGQNVTFRCDPISEHNRLYWYRQTLGQGPEFLTYFQNEAQLEKSRLLSDRFSAERPKGSFSTLEIQRTEQGDSAMYLCASSLEARSEKLFFGSGTQLSVL.

In its sample, this clonotype was seen many times. The gene calls are TRBV6-6 and TRBJ2-5, with D perhaps matching TRBD2 (6 bases). This CDR3 comprises 14 residues. The V end lost 7 bases, the J end lost 1 base, and 13 bases lay between the germline ends. Germline V CDR1 and CDR2: MNHNY, SVGAGI (reference sequence). CDR3 amino acids: CASTRLGGQETQYF. The CDR3 DNA is TGTGCCAGCACCCGACTAGGAGGCCAAGAGACCCAGTACTTC.

V and J are TRBV19 and TRBJ2-7; D gene ambiguous. The V gene lost 9 bases and the J gene lost 1 base, with 16 bases spanning the gap. The CDR3 length is 14 residues. Germline assignment: CDR1 LNHDA and CDR2 SQIVND (reference sequence). The CDR3 loop is CASWRLGQSYEQYV. The CDR3 nucleotides are TGTGCCAGCTGGCGGTTAGGCCAATCCTACGAGCAGTACGTC.

This clonotype has at least ten counts. J is TRBJ2-5 and V is TRBV9; 9 bases map to TRBD1. This CDR3 region has 15 residues. From germline, CDR1 is SGDLS and CDR2 YYNGEE. V lost 0 bases to trimming and J lost 5 bases; unmatched junction nucleotides: 5. CDR3 loop: CASSVGGQGRETQYF. CDR3 DNA: TGTGCCAGCAGCGTAGGAGGACAGGGGCGCGAGACCCAGTACTTC. Complete variable domain (other parts from reference TRBV9 and TRBJ2-5): DSGVTQTPKHLITATGQRVTLRCSPRSGDLSVYWYQQSLDQGLQFLIQYYNGEERAKGNILERFSAQQFPDLHSELNLSSLELGDSALYFCASSVGGQGRETQYFGPGTRLLVL.

This clonotype came up many times. A much bigger clone sits one base away, suggesting this may be a read error. The rearrangement links TRBV7-6 to TRBJ2-5, with D perhaps TRBD1 (5 bases). The CDR3 contains 15 residues. The germline V gene has CDR1 SGHVS and CDR2 FNYEAQ. The CDR3 loop is CASSLMSGYQETQHF. The CDR3 DNA is TGTGCCAGCAGCTTAATGTCAGGGTACCAAGAGACCCAGCACTTC.

This clonotype showed up just a few times. The gene calls are TRBV6-2 or TRBV6-3 and TRBJ2-5; TRBD2 matches at 8 bases. V was pared by 5 bases and J by 6 bases, with 11 bases of the junction left unmatched. Germline V gives CDR1 MNHEY, CDR2 SVGEGT. The CDR3 spans 15 residues. This chain's CDR3 is CASSQLAARKKTQYF. In DNA form, the CDR3 reads TGTGCCAGCAGTCAACTAGCGGCCCGAAAAAAGACCCAGTACTTC.

This clonotype was found many times. V and J are TRBV5-4 and TRBJ1-3; TRBD1 is a possible D gene (5 bases). Deletions cut 2 bases from V and 0 bases from J, with 9 bases between. This CDR3 is 15 amino acids long. Germline lookup yields CDR1 SGHNT and CDR2 YYREEE (reference sequence). As DNA, the CDR3 is TGTGCCAGCAGCTTACCAGGGAGCTCTGGAAACACCATATATTTT. It specifies CASSLPGSSGNTIYF.

Comment on this clonotype: A much larger clone is a single base away; this may be a read error. V usage is TRBV11-2 and J usage is TRBJ2-1, with 10 positions matching TRBD1. From germline, CDR1 is SGHAT and CDR2 FQNNGV. This CDR3 region has 15 residues. CDR3 loop: CASSSDRGLYNEQSF. The CDR3 DNA follows: TGTGCCAGCAGCTCCGACAGGGGGCTTTACAATGAGCAGTCCTTC.

This clonotype was detected only once. The V gene is TRBV24-1, the J gene TRBJ2-5; perhaps TRBD1 as D (5 bases). The germline CDR1 and CDR2 sequences are KGHDR and SFDVKD. V gave up 5 bases and J gave up 5 bases, with 14 bases separating them. The CDR3 sequence is 14 residues long. The CDR3 DNA follows: TGTGCCACCAGTGTTCGGCCAGGGCTGGAGACCCAGTACTTC. Protein product: CATSVRPGLETQYF.

This clonotype showed up just a few times. This chain uses TRBV29-1 with TRBJ1-1, with D unresolved. The CDR3 has 13 amino acids. Trimming removed 2 bases from V and 4 bases from J, with 11 bases in between. Germline CDR1 SQVTM, CDR2 ANQGSEA. CDR3 protein: CSVESGGSTEAFF. CDR3 coding DNA: TGCAGCGTTGAAAGTGGAGGGAGCACTGAAGCTTTCTTT.

Remarks on this clonotype: Being one base from a much bigger clone, this may be a read error. CDR3 region: CASSLWDRVDEQLF. The CDR3 bases are TGTGCCAGCAGTTTATGGGACAGGGTTGATGAGCAGCTCTTC. The chain employs TRBV6-5 and TRBJ2-1; 9 bases fit TRBD1. This CDR3 is 14 amino acids long. Germline V gene lookup returns CDR1 MNHEY and CDR2 SVGAGI.

This clonotype was seen a handful of times. This chain uses TRBV6-1 with TRBJ2-3, with TRBD2 identical over 14 bases. This CDR3 is 17 amino acids long. V shed 2 bases, J shed 7 bases, and the junction held 8 bases outside the gene matches. Germline loops: CDR1 MNHNS, CDR2 SASEGT. CDR3 sequence: CASSEIGTSGGGNTQYF. DNA of the CDR3: TGTGCCAGCAGTGAAATAGGGACTAGCGGGGGAGGAAATACGCAGTATTTT.

This chain joins TRBV4-3 and TRBJ1-4; D is perhaps TRBD1 (6 bases). The germline gives CDR1 LGHNA, CDR2 YSLEER. The V end was cut by 1 base, the J end by 8 bases, with 11 bases between. This CDR3 is 14 amino acids long. CDR3: CASSQGLQGEKLFF. The CDR3 nucleotides read TGCGCCAGCAGCCAAGGCCTACAGGGAGAAAAACTGTTTTTT.

The chain carries TRBV6-1 and TRBJ2-1; 8 bases match TRBD2. Germline CDR1 reads MNHNS; CDR2 reads SASEGT. V was pared by 2 bases and J by 8 bases, with 8 bases of the junction left unmatched. CDR3 length: 15 amino acids. The CDR3 DNA reads as TGTGCCAGCAGTGAAAGCGGGGGAGTTTTGGATGAGCAGTTCTTC. This gives the protein CASSESGGVLDEQFF.

V and J are TRBV6-5 and TRBJ2-7; 12 nucleotides align to TRBD2. The germline V gene has CDR1 MNHEY and CDR2 SVGAGI. With 5 bases clipped from V and 4 bases from J, the junction kept 6 bases outside the gene matches. The CDR3 consists of 15 residues. The CDR3 DNA is TGTGCCAGCAGTCACCTAGCGGGAGGGCCTTACGAGCAGTACTTC. Encoded protein: CASSHLAGGPYEQYF.

As concerns this clonotype: A much bigger clone sits one base away, suggesting this may be a read error. CDR3 loop: CASSSTTGRQETQYF. The CDR3 DNA follows: TGTGCCAGCAGTTCTACGACAGGTCGGCAAGAGACCCAGTACTTC. V usage is TRBV6-6 and J usage is TRBJ2-5; a possible D gene is TRBD1 (6 bases). V shed 4 bases and J shed 2 bases, with 14 bases lying between them. This CDR3 region has 15 residues. Germline loops: CDR1 MNHNY, CDR2 SVGAGI (reference sequence).

This clonotype showed up just once. Given the absence of the conserved phenylalanine or tryptophan at the CDR3 end, a read error is likely. The rearrangement joins TRBV7-6 to TRBJ1-4, with D perhaps matching TRBD1 (5 bases). The CDR3 runs 14 residues. V lost 3 bases and J 4 bases, leaving 9 bases between the germline ends. Germline CDR1 reads SGHVS; CDR2 reads FNYEAQ. In nucleotides, the CDR3 is TGTGCCAGCAGCTTTGGGGGTTTTAATGAAAAACTGTTTCAT. Its protein is CASSFGGFNEKLFH.

This clonotype was seen ten or more times. CDR3: CSAILLAGVGEQFF. For the CDR3, the DNA is TGCAGTGCTATTCTCCTAGCGGGGGTGGGTGAGCAGTTCTTC. The chain is built from TRBV20-1 and TRBJ2-1; 10 bases are a match to TRBD2. This CDR3 region has 14 residues. V was clipped by 4 bases and J by 9 bases; unmatched bases: 9. Germline V gene lookup returns CDR1 DFQATT and CDR2 SNEGSKA (reference sequence).

This clonotype was counted at least ten times. The V gene is TRBV10-3, the J gene TRBJ2-6; TRBD2 matches at 9 bases. V dropped 7 bases and J dropped 4; count of bases not matched to a gene: 14. The CDR3 sequence is 18 residues long. Germline-derived CDR1 and CDR2 are ENHRY and SYGVKD. CDR3 in DNA: TGTGCCATCACCGAGGGGAGCGGGGGGCCTCTGGGGGCCAACGTCCTGACTTTC. Translating it yields CAITEGSGGPLGANVLTF.

This clonotype was recorded many times. The chain is built from TRBV7-2 and TRBJ2-1, with 13 nucleotides matching TRBD2. The CDR3 consists of 16 residues. Trimming at V came to 5 bases and at J to 5 bases, leaving 6 bases not matched to a gene. CDR1 and CDR2 (germline): SGHTA, FQGNSA. The CDR3 here is CASSAGLAGVNNEQFF. The DNA of the CDR3 is TGTGCCAGCAGCGCCGGACTAGCGGGGGTTAACAATGAGCAGTTCTTC.

Turning to this clonotype: Since no conserved phenylalanine or tryptophan closes the CDR3, a read error is the likely cause. V and J are TRBV9 and TRBJ2-7; 7 bases align to TRBD1. Per germline, CDR1 SGDLS and CDR2 YYNGEE. The CDR3 extends over 13 amino acids. V lost 2 bases, J lost 5 bases, and 4 bases stayed unmatched. This CDR3 reads CASSVGQNHEQYL. CDR3 sequence (DNA): TGTGCCAGCAGCGTGGGACAGAACCACGAGCAGTACCTC.

This clonotype has at least ten counts. The chain joins TRBV18 to TRBJ2-5; D may be TRBD1 or TRBD2 (5 bases each). V dropped 0 bases and J dropped 6 bases, with 14 bases sitting between them. The CDR3 length is 15 residues. CDR1 and CDR2 from the germline V gene are KGHSH and LQKENI. CDR3 coding DNA: TGTGCCAGCTCACCACCAGAGGGGTTCCCAAAGACCCAGTACTTC. Translation gives CASSPPEGFPKTQYF.